Listed below are T cell receptor beta chains from one sample, sequenced in a study of cytomegalovirus exposure and HLA in healthy donors. The assay was immunoSEQ multiplex PCR, and TCRdb's table has in-frame clones only and misses some. Of roughly 190,000 clones in the sample, around four fifths are singletons; the top ten hold around 2.8%. Specimen: PBMCs. The receptors were sampled from a woman in her forties or fifties in good health and CMV-seropositive. CDR3s include the opening cysteine and the closing phenylalanine or tryptophan. The order of the fields is V gene, clone size, J gene, D gene, CDR3 DNA, CDR3 protein. A D gene is named only where the DNA matches it firmly. Clone size is shown for a subset of rows, as once, few, many or a class of expanded clone.

v_call: TRBV19; clone_size: NA; j_call: TRBJ2-1; d_call: NA; cdr3_nt: TGTGCCAGTACCCCCCCGGGGAGGGGGTACAATGAGCAGTTCTTC; cdr3_aa: CASTPPGRGYNEQFF
v_call: TRBV29-1; clone_size: NA; j_call: TRBJ2-1; d_call: TRBD2; cdr3_nt: TGCAGCGTACATTCTAGCGGCTTTTCCTACAATGAGCAGTTCTTC; cdr3_aa: CSVHSSGFSYNEQFF
v_call: TRBV19; clone_size: NA; j_call: TRBJ1-1; d_call: NA; cdr3_nt: TGTGCCAGTAGTACACAGGGCGGATTGAACACTGAAGCTTTCTTT; cdr3_aa: CASSTQGGLNTEAFF
v_call: TRBV6-6; clone_size: NA; j_call: TRBJ1-1; d_call: TRBD1; cdr3_nt: TGTGCCAGCAGTCCGGGGACAGGGCACACTGAAGCTTTCTTT; cdr3_aa: CASSPGTGHTEAFF
v_call: TRBV11-2; clone_size: NA; j_call: TRBJ1-5; d_call: NA; cdr3_nt: TGTGCCAGCAGCAAAGAGGGTCAGCCCCAGCATTTT; cdr3_aa: CASSKEGQPQHF
v_call: TRBV9; clone_size: NA; j_call: TRBJ2-5; d_call: TRBD2; cdr3_nt: TGTGCCAGCAGCCTGACTAGCGGGGGGGCAGGGGAGACCCAGTACTTC; cdr3_aa: CASSLTSGGAGETQYF
v_call: TRBV2; clone_size: NA; j_call: TRBJ1-1; d_call: NA; cdr3_nt: TGTGCCACCTCCTCGGGGGGGCAGACTGAAGCTTTCTTT; cdr3_aa: CATSSGGQTEAFF
v_call: TRBV15; clone_size: NA; j_call: TRBJ2-3; d_call: TRBD1; cdr3_nt: TGTGCCACCAGCATTACAGGGGAACACACAGATACGCAGTATTTT; cdr3_aa: CATSITGEHTDTQYF
v_call: TRBV5-5; clone_size: NA; j_call: TRBJ2-5; d_call: TRBD1; cdr3_nt: TGTGCCAGCAGCTCGTATCTAGACAGGGTAACCCAAGAGACCCAGTACTTC; cdr3_aa: CASSSYLDRVTQETQYF
v_call: TRBV27; clone_size: NA; j_call: TRBJ1-1; d_call: TRBD1; cdr3_nt: TGTGCCAGCAGTTCCGACAGGGCCGTCACTGAAGCTTTCTTT; cdr3_aa: CASSSDRAVTEAFF
v_call: TRBV5-4; clone_size: NA; j_call: TRBJ2-3; d_call: TRBD1; cdr3_nt: TGTGCCAGCAGCTCGACAGGGTCAGATACGCAGTATTTT; cdr3_aa: CASSSTGSDTQYF
v_call: TRBV7-3; clone_size: NA; j_call: TRBJ2-3; d_call: TRBD2; cdr3_nt: TGTGCCAGCAGCTTGACGGGACTAGCGGGAGCTGGGGCAGATACGCAGTATTTT; cdr3_aa: CASSLTGLAGAGADTQYF
v_call: TRBV11-3; clone_size: NA; j_call: TRBJ2-3; d_call: NA; cdr3_nt: TGTGCCAGCAGCTTAGGCGGGGACTCAGATACGCAGTATTTT; cdr3_aa: CASSLGGDSDTQYF
v_call: TRBV15; clone_size: NA; j_call: TRBJ2-3; d_call: TRBD2; cdr3_nt: TGTGCCACCAAAGTTAGCGGGGGATCAAGAGATACGCAGTATTTT; cdr3_aa: CATKVSGGSRDTQYF
v_call: TRBV29-1; clone_size: NA; j_call: TRBJ2-5; d_call: TRBD2; cdr3_nt: TGCAGCGGGAGAATAGCGGGGGGGCTCGAGACCCAGTACTTC; cdr3_aa: CSGRIAGGLETQYF
v_call: TRBV19; clone_size: NA; j_call: TRBJ1-1; d_call: NA; cdr3_nt: TGTGCCAGTAGTATAGACAGGGGAGTAACTGAAGCTTTCTTT; cdr3_aa: CASSIDRGVTEAFF
v_call: TRBV5-1; clone_size: NA; j_call: TRBJ2-5; d_call: NA; cdr3_nt: TGCGCCAGCAGCTTGGCCCTTACACAGGGGGGGGAGACCCAGTACTTC; cdr3_aa: CASSLALTQGGETQYF
v_call: TRBV27; clone_size: NA; j_call: TRBJ2-7; d_call: TRBD1; cdr3_nt: TGTGCCAGCAGTTATAGGAGGGGGACAGGGACCTACGAGCAGTACTTC; cdr3_aa: CASSYRRGTGTYEQYF
v_call: TRBV6-5; clone_size: NA; j_call: TRBJ2-5; d_call: NA; cdr3_nt: TGTGCCAGCAGCGGTAGACGGGTGGGGACCCAGTACTTC; cdr3_aa: CASSGRRVGTQYF
v_call: TRBV10-1; clone_size: NA; j_call: TRBJ2-7; d_call: NA; cdr3_nt: TGCGCCAGCAGTGAGGCACAGGGCTACGAGCAGTACTTC; cdr3_aa: CASSEAQGYEQYF
v_call: TRBV28; clone_size: once; j_call: TRBJ1-1; d_call: NA; cdr3_nt: TGTGCCAGCAGTTTACGGGACATGAACACTGAAGCTTTCTTT; cdr3_aa: CASSLRDMNTEAFF
v_call: TRBV7-3; clone_size: NA; j_call: TRBJ2-7; d_call: NA; cdr3_nt: TGTGCCAGCAGCCCAGGCGAATACGAGCAGTACTTC; cdr3_aa: CASSPGEYEQYF